This T cell receptor beta chain was profiled in a study of cytomegalovirus exposure and HLA in healthy donors (dated by TCRdb to about 2017). Some background on the complete study: According to an earlier analysis of several hundred of the donors, roughly 180 million T cells yielded over 100 million unique TCR beta sequences and about 300 Gb of sequence data. Donor age, sex, ethnicity and CMV serostatus were compiled alongside the repertoire data. A handful of DR-DQ haplotypes were treated as single units for association and clustering because of strong linkage in the cohort. Rather than using new phenotypic data, the later analysis identified candidate immune exposures from TCR beta sequences and from how often those sequences occurred across donors. The study aimed to test whether cataloging public T cell receptors could reveal signatures of past pathogen exposure. Besides the first cohort of more than 650 subjects, a separate validation cohort made up of over 95 different subjects was used. Genome-wide SNP genotypes for about 65% of the roughly 670 donors were used in a later genetic analysis, which treated that subset as a discovery cohort. Of the approximately 400 genotyped donors, roughly 80% fell in the genetic ancestry cluster associated with self-reported Caucasian donors. Typing coverage differed by locus: A, B, C, DRB1 and DQB1 were typed in about 620-630 donors, DQA1 in about 560, DPA1 in around 580, and DPB1 in just under 480. Every discovery cohort repertoire had been produced on one sequencing platform. The study profiled the T cell repertoires of under 700 subjects by immunosequencing and related them to cytomegalovirus serostatus. In an earlier analysis of more than 550 of the donors, high-throughput TCR beta sequencing was used to judge whether each TCR beta V gene segment behaved as functional or pseudogenic. Among about 400 genotyped donors of the cohort, an average of approximately 200,000 unique TCR beta nucleotide sequences was sequenced per donor, of which about 19% were non-productive. Class I and class II HLA loci were covered by the typing at four-digit resolution. A later analysis re-analyzed previously published TCR beta repertoires from roughly 690 donors and added high-resolution HLA genotyping to study TCR occurrence patterns. An early release covering roughly 600 HLA-typed donors comprised 300 to 350 gigabases of sequencing data and about 90 million unique TCR sequences. High-throughput TCR immunosequencing, statistical association of individual TCRs with disease status, and machine learning were combined to predict cytomegalovirus infection status. The investigation overall reported the following: Sequencing depth was assumed to be roughly uniform across donors in the presence/absence analyses, though that assumption may not hold. It was suggested by the authors that the approach could potentially be generalized to other disease states and immunological phenotypes. Some IMGT-functional V segments, including TRBV6-2 and TRBV6-3, could not be distinguished by the 87-base-pair reads and were therefore excluded. Compared with the roughly 710-donor mean, donors in an Asian-associated ancestry cluster had fewer N-insertions in productive TCRs, according to a later genetic analysis. In vitro tests confirmed that a few of the cytomegalovirus-associated TCR beta chains recognize cytomegalovirus antigens. Linkage disequilibrium might explain the correlated functional status among segregating V segments, but an unknown experimental factor could not be ruled out. A later analysis found that TCR association rates varied across HLA loci, with DRB1 alleles showing the most associated TCRs and HLA-C alleles the fewest. While some public TCRs were present in many individuals, most TCR sequences turned up only very rarely across donors. According to a later analysis, parvovirus B19, influenza, CMV and Epstein-Barr virus appeared linked to several top co-occurrence clusters. The classifier was reported to diagnose cytomegalovirus status with high specificity and sensitivity in both the original cohort and the validation cohort. Compared with equally common non-associated chains, HLA-associated TCR beta chains in a later analysis were more clonally expanded and had lower generation probabilities. A later genetic analysis associated a missense DCLRE1C variant with V-gene and J-gene trimming of TCR beta chains, and an independent cohort replicated the association. This cohort had only TCR beta chains sequenced, and the lack of alpha or paired-chain data limited which features could be detected. A further reported finding was that TCR beta sequences accurately predicted the HLA-A and HLA-B alleles for most subjects in the first cohort. Because HLA typing was missing for some donors at each locus, association tests included only the typed subset. At a false discovery rate of 0.05, a later analysis linked some 18,000 TCR beta sequences to specific HLA alleles. The only immune exposure information available for the cohort was CMV serostatus. A total of 150 or so TCR beta chains were listed by the study as associated with cytomegalovirus. In an earlier analysis of 587 of the donors, most TCR beta V segments appeared in productive rearrangements about 87% or about 30% of the time, broadly matching IMGT annotations. The earlier analysis of nearly 600 of the donors excluded roughly 16 rarely observed V segments, including chromosome 9 orphons, because counts were too low. When HLA alleles, especially DR and DQ, strongly co-occurred, TCR associations were difficult to assign to individual alleles. A later analysis found that most CMV-associated TCR beta chains appeared HLA-restricted, with HLA associations seemingly driven largely by CMV exposure. The sequencing pipeline was judged likely to have produced a cluster of highly shared sequence variants as a technical artifact.

Receptor libraries were prepared by the immunoSEQ multiplex PCR assay. For the multiplex PCR, a mixture combining 60 forward primers for TCR Vbeta segments and 13 reverse primers for TCR Jbeta segments was used. The CDR3 region of rearranged TCR beta genes was amplified from genomic DNA with a multiplex PCR assay. The Illumina HiSeq System was used to sequence the amplified TCR beta libraries as 87-base-pair reads. The source study handled its data this way. Across the 670 or so repertoires, a later analysis counted 60 million to 90 million unique TCR beta chains, roughly 11 million of which were shared by at least two donors. A nearest-neighbor algorithm error-corrected the raw reads and collapsed the reads into unique sequences, merging closely related sequences to remove PCR and sequencing errors. To assign V, D and J gene segments, CDR3 sequences were aligned to IMGT reference sequences. For a sequence to be retained, a match of at least six nucleotides was required to both a V gene segment and a J gene segment. Rearrangements were classified as productive when the CDR3 lacked stop codons and remained in frame with V and J, and all other rearrangements were classified as non-productive. CDR3 was defined according to IMGT convention as the region running from the second conserved V-encoded cysteine to the conserved J-encoded phenylalanine. The earlier analysis of some 540 of the donors excluded any sequence lacking an unambiguous match to a single V gene segment. An earlier analysis of 550 to 650 of the donors classified V segments as functional when productive rearrangements were above 56.7% and as segregating when the standard deviation between donors was above 5%. A statistical classification framework was built to diagnose cytomegalovirus status from the catalog of TCR beta chain sequences. In a later analysis, TCR nucleotide sequences were compared against IMGT/GENE-DB human TR gene sequences so that V and J genes could be assigned. The TCRdist pipeline was used in a later analysis to assign CDR3 sequences and most-parsimonious VDJ recombination scenarios. A later analysis defined each TCR beta chain by its CDR3 amino acid sequence plus V-gene family, and excluded reads lacking a unique V-gene family. In a later analysis, approximately 590 highly shared, low-generation-probability nucleotide sequences were removed to address suspected cross-contamination and a sequencing artifact. In a later analysis, a clonal expansion index was calculated for each public chain from normalized within-repertoire ranks of inferred template counts. A later analysis computed generation probabilities with a VDJ recombination model fitted to out-of-frame rearrangements, and checked the results against IGoR. A later analysis scored TCR-TCR, TCR-HLA and TCR-CMV co-occurrence with hypergeometric tests, applying a repertoire-size bias correction to TCR pairs. In a later analysis, false discovery rates were estimated by permuting HLA or CMV assignments 20 times. In a later analysis, co-occurring TCRs were grouped with DBSCAN, and TCRdist sequence similarity was added when clustering was performed within HLA-allele-positive subsets. For co-occurrence clustering, repertoires with fewer than 30,000 or more than 120,000 public chains were excluded, along with roughly 5 repertoires with anomalous nucleotide sharing. In its TCRdb copy, this immuneACCESS table keeps in-frame sequences only and misses some clones. Where compared with another copy, unresolved V genes explain less than half of these, and the others have no known cause. D and trimming were read from the DNA, whereas the V and J calls and clone size are those reported in that table. The sample table contains about 180,000 clones; only one count was recorded for just over 75% of them. The top ten clonotypes cover approximately 3.7% of the sample.

The cohort consisted of more than 650 healthy bone marrow donors. At the time of sampling, every cohort member was nominally healthy, though immune exposures that went unrecorded were likely present. The donor was CMV seropositive and belonged to the group of 250 to 300 seropositive cohort members. Every donor gave a peripheral blood sample, and the peripheral blood mononuclear cells from that sample were used for TCR beta sequencing. Genomic DNA extraction from the blood cell samples was performed with the Qiagen DNeasy Blood Extraction Kit. For this clone: Its antigen target is currently unknown. There are no base qualities to consult, and no much larger clone falls within one base.

Between the V and J ends, shortened by 3 bases and 0 bases respectively, the junction contains 15 bases. The germline V gene sets CDR1 to SGHRS and CDR2 to YFSETQ. From the cysteine up to the phenylalanine, the CDR3 has a length of 16 residues. Only CDR3 DNA is held: 48 bases, read in frame from base 1. This clonotype was sampled from a woman aged 60-70 years in good health and CMV-seropositive. The chain joins TRBV5-1 to TRBJ1-1, and possibly TRBD1, on 5 matching bases. Input material: PBMCs. This receptor carries the CDR3 CASSSGDRHLNTEAFF. The nucleotide sequence reads TGCGCCAGCAGCTCGGGGGATCGACATTTGAACACTGAAGCTTTCTTT.